A selection of T cell receptor beta chains follows, all from one sample in a study of T cell responses to AZD1222 COVID-19 vaccine. Data came from immunoSEQ multiplex PCR; TCRdb stores just in-frame clones and leaves some out. In the table there are around 140,000 clones, 80% to 95% of which are singletons. Sequenced here: peripheral blood, sampled on day 0 of AZD1222 vaccination. The receptors come from an adult in good health. Each CDR3 is given with its conserved first and last residue. A D gene is named only where the DNA matches it firmly. Not every row has a clone size; where given, it reads once, few, many or a size class.

>once|TRBD2|TRBV19|TRBJ2-1
TGTGCCAGTAGTATACGACTAGCCTCCTACAATGAGCAGTTCTTC
CASSIRLASYNEQFF
>NA|TRBD2|TRBV7-9|TRBJ2-1
TGTGCCAGCAACCCTCCGGGACTAGCGAGAAATGAGCAGTTCTTC
CASNPPGLARNEQFF
>NA|TRBD1|TRBV5-1|TRBJ1-5
TGCGCCAGCAGCTTGGATGGACAGGGTAATCAGCCCCAGCATTTT
CASSLDGQGNQPQHF
>NA|NA|TRBV5-1|TRBJ2-1
TGCGCCAGCAGCTTGGATTTTAGCTCCTACAATGAGCAGTTCTTC
CASSLDFSSYNEQFF
>NA|TRBD2|TRBV14|TRBJ2-1
TGTGCCAGCAGCCAAGACCCCGGGACTAGCGGGAACTATGAGCAGTTCTTC
CASSQDPGTSGNYEQFF
>NA|NA|TRBV6-5|TRBJ1-6
TGTGCCATCACCTTAACAGGTTCCTATAATTCACCCCTCCACTTT
CAITLTGSYNSPLHF
>few|TRBD1|TRBV6-5|TRBJ1-5
TGTGCCACCGGACAGGGGCGGGGGTCCCAGCATTTT
CATGQGRGSQHF
>NA|NA|TRBV11-2|TRBJ2-1
TGTGCCAGCAGCTTAGATAAGAGCGGCTCCTACAATGAGCAGTTCTTC
CASSLDKSGSYNEQFF
>NA|NA|TRBV5-4|TRBJ1-2
TGTGCCAGCAGCGTCCAGTGGGTGGCTGGCTACACCTTC
CASSVQWVAGYTF
>NA|NA|TRBV5-5|TRBJ1-5
TGTGCCAGCAGTCCCGGGAACAATCAGCCCCAGCATTTT
CASSPGNNQPQHF
>NA|NA|TRBV28|TRBJ2-6
TGTGCCAGCAGGGGAGGAGGACAGGTGACCTCTGGGGCCAACGTCCTGACTTTC
CASRGGGQVTSGANVLTF
>few|TRBD2|TRBV7-2|TRBJ2-7
TGTGCCAGCAGCTTAGCGGGACTAGCCAGATACGAGCAGTACTTC
CASSLAGLARYEQYF
>NA|NA|TRBV2|TRBJ2-1
TGTGCCAGCAGCACTCGGGCCTCCTACAATGAGCAGTTCTTC
CASSTRASYNEQFF
>NA|NA|TRBV7-9|TRBJ1-2
TGTGCCAGCAGCTTAGGCAACGACTATGGCTACACCTTC
CASSLGNDYGYTF
>NA|TRBD2|TRBV5-1|TRBJ2-3
TGCGCCAGCAGCTCCGGGAGGGCCTCACCAGATACGCAGTATTTT
CASSSGRASPDTQYF
>NA|NA|TRBV30|TRBJ2-7
TGTGCCTGGAGTGGGCAGTTCTACGAGCAGTACTTC
CAWSGQFYEQYF
>NA|NA|TRBV9|TRBJ2-1
TGTGCCAGCAGCGAAGGCTTAGCATCTCCGAATGAGCAGTTCTTC
CASSEGLASPNEQFF
>NA|NA|TRBV5-1|TRBJ2-2
TGCGCCAGCAGCCTACCAGGGCCTAACACCGGGGAGCTGTTTTTT
CASSLPGPNTGELFF
>NA|NA|TRBV3-1/TRBV3-2|TRBJ1-1
TGTGCCAGCAGCTCCAGGGGTGAGGGCACTGAAGCTTTCTTT
CASSSRGEGTEAFF
>NA|NA|TRBV12-5|TRBJ1-4
TGTGCTAGTGGTTTACGAGGGGACGGGGAAAAACTGTTTTTT
CASGLRGDGEKLFF
>NA|NA|TRBV10-3|TRBJ1-2
TGTGCCATCAGTGGGCTAGCTAACTATGGCTACACCTTC
CAISGLANYGYTF
>NA|TRBD2|TRBV11-2|TRBJ2-1
TGTGCCAGCAGCTTAGGAACTAGCGGGAGATCTAATGAGCAGTTCTTC
CASSLGTSGRSNEQFF
>NA|NA|TRBV13|TRBJ2-5
TGTGCCAGCAGCTTAGGGGCTTGGGAGACCCAGTACTTC
CASSLGAWETQYF
>NA|TRBD1|TRBV3-1/TRBV3-2|TRBJ1-1
TGTGCCAGCAGCCGGGATTGGACAGGAGGAACTGAAGCTTTCTTT
CASSRDWTGGTEAFF
>few|TRBD1|TRBV27|TRBJ2-3
TGTGCCAGCAGCACACAGGGGCTGCGATCCACAGATACGCAGTATTTT
CASSTQGLRSTDTQYF
>once|TRBD1|TRBV5-1|TRBJ2-3
TGCGCCAGCAGCGCCCTGACAGGGCGGATGGCAGATACGCAGTATTTT
CASSALTGRMADTQYF
>NA|TRBD2|TRBV5-1|TRBJ2-1
TGCGCCAGTTCCGGGACTAGCGGGAGGGGGTACAATGAGCAGTTCTTC
CASSGTSGRGYNEQFF